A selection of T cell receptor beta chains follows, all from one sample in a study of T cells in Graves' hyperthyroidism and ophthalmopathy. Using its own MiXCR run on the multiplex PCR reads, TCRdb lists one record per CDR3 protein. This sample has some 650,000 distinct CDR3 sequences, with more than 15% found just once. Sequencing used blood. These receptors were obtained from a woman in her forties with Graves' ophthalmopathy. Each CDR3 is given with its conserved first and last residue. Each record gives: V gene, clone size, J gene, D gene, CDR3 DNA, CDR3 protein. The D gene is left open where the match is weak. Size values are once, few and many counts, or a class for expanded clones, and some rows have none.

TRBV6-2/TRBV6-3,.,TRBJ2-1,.,TGTGCCAGCAGAACTGGGGCCCAGGATGAGCAGTTCTTC,CASRTGAQDEQFF
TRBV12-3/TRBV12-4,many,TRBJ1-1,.,TGTGCCAGCAGTCCGAGACAGCACACTGAAGCTTTCTTT,CASSPRQHTEAFF
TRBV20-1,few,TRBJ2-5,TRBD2,TGCAGTGCTAGAGAAGATAGCGGGAGGGTTCGAGAGACCCAGTACTTC,CSAREDSGRVRETQYF
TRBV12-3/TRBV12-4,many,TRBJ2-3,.,TGTGCCAGCAGTGACCACTCAGGCCGCAGCACAGATACGCAGTATTTT,CASSDHSGRSTDTQYF
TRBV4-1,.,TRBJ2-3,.,TGCGCCAGCAGCCAACTTGGGGGCCTATTAGATACGCAGTATTTT,CASSQLGGLLDTQYF
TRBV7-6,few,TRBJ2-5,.,TGTGCCAGCAGCTTACACCCGGAGGAGACCCAGTACTTC,CASSLHPEETQYF
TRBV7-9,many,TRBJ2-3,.,TGTGCCAGCAGCTTAGCGTCGGCAGGGCGCACGCAGTATTTT,CASSLASAGRTQYF
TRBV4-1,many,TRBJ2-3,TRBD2,TGCGCCAGCAGCCAGGACGATAGCGGGGGACCTAGCACAGATACGCAGTATTTT,CASSQDDSGGPSTDTQYF
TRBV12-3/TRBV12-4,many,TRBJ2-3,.,TGTGCCAGCAGTCCAGGGGATGGCACAGATACGCAGTATTTT,CASSPGDGTDTQYF
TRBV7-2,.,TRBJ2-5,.,TGTGCCAGCAGCACCAGGGGTAGCGTGGAGACCCAGTACTTC,CASSTRGSVETQYF
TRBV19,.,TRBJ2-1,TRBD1,TGTGCCAGTAACCCCACCGGGACAGGGAGCAATGAGCAGTTCTTC,CASNPTGTGSNEQFF
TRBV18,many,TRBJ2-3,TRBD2,TGTGCCACTTCGAGCGGGGAGCAAGATACGCAGTATTTT,CATSSGEQDTQYF
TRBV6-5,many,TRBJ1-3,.,TGTGCCAGCAGTTACTCGACACCCTCTGGAAACACCATATATTTT,CASSYSTPSGNTIYF
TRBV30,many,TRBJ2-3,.,TGTGCCTGGAGTGTGAATTGGGAGAATACGCAGTATTTT,CAWSVNWENTQYF
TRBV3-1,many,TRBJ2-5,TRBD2,TGTGCCAGCAGCCAAGCCAGCGGGGGGATGGAGACCCAGTACTTC,CASSQASGGMETQYF
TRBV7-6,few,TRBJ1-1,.,TGTGCCAGCCCTCCCCGTCGGGGAGCGGTGAACACTGAAGCTTTCTTT,CASPPRRGAVNTEAFF
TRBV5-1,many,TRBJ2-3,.,TGCGCCAGCAGCAAGAACACAGATACGCAGTATTTT,CASSKNTDTQYF
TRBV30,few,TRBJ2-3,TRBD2,TGTGCCTGGAGGCCCGGGACTAGCGGCACAGATACGCAGTATTTT,CAWRPGTSGTDTQYF
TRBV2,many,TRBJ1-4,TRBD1,TGTGCCAGCAGGCGACAGGGGGCGAATGAAAAACTGTTTTTT,CASRRQGANEKLFF
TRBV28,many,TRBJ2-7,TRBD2,TGTGCCAGCAGTCTACCCCTCCTAGCGGGAGGGGGCGAGCAGTACTTC,CASSLPLLAGGGEQYF
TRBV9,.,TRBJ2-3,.,TGTGCCAGCAGCCCAATACAGCGCACAGATACGCAGTATTTT,CASSPIQRTDTQYF
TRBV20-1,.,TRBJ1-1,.,TGCAGTGCTAGTTGGCACACTGAAGCTTTCTTT,CSASWHTEAFF
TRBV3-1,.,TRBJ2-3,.,TGTGCCAGCAGAAAGGGCCCCGGGGAAGATACGCAGTATTTT,CASRKGPGEDTQYF
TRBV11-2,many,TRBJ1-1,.,TGTGCCAGCAGCTTAGATAGGACTCGGGGCACTGAAGCTTTCTTT,CASSLDRTRGTEAFF
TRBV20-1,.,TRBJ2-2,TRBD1,TGCAGTGCTACTCCGGGACAGGGGGCTCAGCTGTTTTTT,CSATPGQGAQLFF
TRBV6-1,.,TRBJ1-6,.,TGTGCCGGTGGTAGCTCCTATAATTCACCCCTCCACTTT,CAGGSSYNSPLHF
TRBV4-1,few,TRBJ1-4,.,TGCGCCAGCAGCCTCACCATAGCAACTAATGAAAAACTGTTTTTT,CASSLTIATNEKLFF
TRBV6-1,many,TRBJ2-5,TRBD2,TGTGCCAGCAGTGCCGCGGGGGGCAGGCAAGAGACCCAGTACTTC,CASSAAGGRQETQYF
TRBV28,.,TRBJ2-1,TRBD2,TGTGCCAGCAGTTTAAGCGGGGGGGCTGTCAATGAGCAGTTCTTC,CASSLSGGAVNEQFF
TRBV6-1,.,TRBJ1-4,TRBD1,TGTGCCAGCAGCGACCCCCCAGGGGGCTACGAAAAACTGTTTTTT,CASSDPPGGYEKLFF
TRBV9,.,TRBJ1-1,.,TGTGCCAGCAGCCGTAGAGACGGGCATAGCACTGAAGCTTTCTTT,CASSRRDGHSTEAFF
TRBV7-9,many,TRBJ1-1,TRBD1,TGTGCCAGCAGCTCACAATACCGGGACAGGGACCTTGAAGCTTTCTTT,CASSSQYRDRDLEAFF
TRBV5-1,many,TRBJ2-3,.,TGCGCCAGCAGCTTTCTGGCAGACTATCTCACAGATACGCAGTATTTT,CASSFLADYLTDTQYF
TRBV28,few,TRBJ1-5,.,TGTGCCAGCAACGAGGGGAGGGCCCAGGAGCCCCAGCATTTT,CASNEGRAQEPQHF
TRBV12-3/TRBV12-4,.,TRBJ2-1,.,TGTGCCACCCAAGGGCCAAGCTCCTACAATGAGCAGTTCTTC,CATQGPSSYNEQFF
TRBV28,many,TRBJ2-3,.,TGTGCCAGCAGCTTATTAGGAGATACGCAGTATTTT,CASSLLGDTQYF
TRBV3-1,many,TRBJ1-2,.,TGTGCCAGCAGCCAAGATTGGGGCACAGCCAACTATGGCTACACCTTC,CASSQDWGTANYGYTF
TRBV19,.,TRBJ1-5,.,TGTGCCAGTAGTACAGCAGGGATGGGTCAGCCCCAGCATTTT,CASSTAGMGQPQHF
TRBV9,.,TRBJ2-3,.,TGTGCCAGCAGCGTAGATGGAAATACGCAGTATTTT,CASSVDGNTQYF
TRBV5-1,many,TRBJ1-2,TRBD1,TGCGCCAGCAGCCCCCGACAGGGTCAAGTCTATGGCTACACCTTC,CASSPRQGQVYGYTF
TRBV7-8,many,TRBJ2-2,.,TGTGCCAGCAGCTTAGTGGGCAGTGGAACTGCCGGGGAGCTGTTTTTT,CASSLVGSGTAGELFF
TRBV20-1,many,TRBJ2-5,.,TGCAGTGCTAAATTGGGGCGGGAAGAGACCCAGTACTTC,CSAKLGREETQYF